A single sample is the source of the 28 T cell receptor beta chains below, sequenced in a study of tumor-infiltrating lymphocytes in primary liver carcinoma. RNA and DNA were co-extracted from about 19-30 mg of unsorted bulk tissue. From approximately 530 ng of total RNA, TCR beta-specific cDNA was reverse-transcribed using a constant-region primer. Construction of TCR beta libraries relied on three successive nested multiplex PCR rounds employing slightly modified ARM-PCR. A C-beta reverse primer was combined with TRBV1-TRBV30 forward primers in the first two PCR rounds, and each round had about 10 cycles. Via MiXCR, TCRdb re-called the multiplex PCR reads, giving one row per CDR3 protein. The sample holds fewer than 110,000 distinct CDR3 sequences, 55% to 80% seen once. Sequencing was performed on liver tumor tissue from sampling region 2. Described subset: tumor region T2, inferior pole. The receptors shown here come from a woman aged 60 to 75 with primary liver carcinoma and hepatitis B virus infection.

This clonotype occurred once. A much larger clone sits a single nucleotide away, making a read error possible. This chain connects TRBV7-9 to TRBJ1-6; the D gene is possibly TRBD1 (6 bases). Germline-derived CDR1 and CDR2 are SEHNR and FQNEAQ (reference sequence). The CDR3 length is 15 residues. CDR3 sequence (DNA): TGTGCCCGCAGCCTGACTTCAGGGGTTGATTCACCCCTCCACTTT. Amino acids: CARSLTSGVDSPLHF. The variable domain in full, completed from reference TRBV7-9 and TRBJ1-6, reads DTGVSQNPRHKITKRGQNVTFRCDPISEHNRLYWYRQTLGQGPEFLTYFQNEAQLEKSRLLSDRFSAERPKGSFSTLEIQRTEQGDSAMYLCARSLTSGVDSPLHFGNGTRLTVT.

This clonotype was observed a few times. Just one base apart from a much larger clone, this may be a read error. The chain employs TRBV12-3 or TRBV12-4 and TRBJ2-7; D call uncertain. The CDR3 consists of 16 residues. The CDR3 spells CACSPRLPSITYEQYF. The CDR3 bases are TGTGCCTGCAGCCCACGACTTCCCTCGATCACCTACGAGCAGTACTTC.

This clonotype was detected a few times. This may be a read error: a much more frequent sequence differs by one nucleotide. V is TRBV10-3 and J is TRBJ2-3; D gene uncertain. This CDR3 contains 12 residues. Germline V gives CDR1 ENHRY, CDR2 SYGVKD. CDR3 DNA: TGTACCATAGCAGGTTCCACAGATACGCAGTATTTT. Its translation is CTIAGSTDTQYF.

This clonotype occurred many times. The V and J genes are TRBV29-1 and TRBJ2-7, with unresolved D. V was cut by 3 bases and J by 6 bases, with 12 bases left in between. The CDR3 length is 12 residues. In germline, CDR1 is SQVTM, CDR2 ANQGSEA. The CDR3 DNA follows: TGCAGCGTTGAGGGCGATAAGCGCGAGCAGTACTTC. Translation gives CSVEGDKREQYF.

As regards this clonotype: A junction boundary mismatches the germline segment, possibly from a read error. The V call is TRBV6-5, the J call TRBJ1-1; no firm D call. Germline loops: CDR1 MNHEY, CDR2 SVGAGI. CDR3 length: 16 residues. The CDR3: CVSSSAGTLMNTEAFF. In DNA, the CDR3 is TGTGTCAGCAGTTCGGCAGGTACCCTCATGAACACTGAAGCTTTCTTT.

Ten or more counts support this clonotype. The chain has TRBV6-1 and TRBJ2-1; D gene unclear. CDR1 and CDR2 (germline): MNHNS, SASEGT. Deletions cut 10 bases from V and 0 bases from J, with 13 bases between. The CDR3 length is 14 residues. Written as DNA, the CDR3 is TGTGCCACCCGGCGGACGGGCTCCTACAATGAGCAGTTCTTC. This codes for CATRRTGSYNEQFF.

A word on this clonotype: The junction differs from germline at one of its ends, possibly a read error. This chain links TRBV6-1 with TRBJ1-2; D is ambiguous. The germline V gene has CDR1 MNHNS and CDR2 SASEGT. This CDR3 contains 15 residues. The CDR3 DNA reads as TGTGCCAGCAGTGTCCCTGCCGACGGAAGCTATGGCTACTCCTTC. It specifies CASSVPADGSYGYSF.

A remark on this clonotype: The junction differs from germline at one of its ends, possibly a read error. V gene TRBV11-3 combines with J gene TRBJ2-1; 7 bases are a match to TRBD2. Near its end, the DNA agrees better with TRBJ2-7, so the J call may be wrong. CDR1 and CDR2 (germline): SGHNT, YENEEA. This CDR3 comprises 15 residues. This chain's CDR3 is CTSSLDGGVYNEQYF. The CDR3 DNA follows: TGTACCAGCAGCTTAGATGGGGGGGTCTACAATGAGCAGTACTTC.

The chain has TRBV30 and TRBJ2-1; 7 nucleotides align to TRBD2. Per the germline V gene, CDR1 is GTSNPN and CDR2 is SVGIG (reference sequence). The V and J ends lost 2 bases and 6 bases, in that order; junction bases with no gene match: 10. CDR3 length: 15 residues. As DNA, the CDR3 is TGTGCCTGGAGTTCGACTAGCTGCCTGCGCAATGAGCAGTTCTTC. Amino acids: CAWSSTSCLRNEQFF.

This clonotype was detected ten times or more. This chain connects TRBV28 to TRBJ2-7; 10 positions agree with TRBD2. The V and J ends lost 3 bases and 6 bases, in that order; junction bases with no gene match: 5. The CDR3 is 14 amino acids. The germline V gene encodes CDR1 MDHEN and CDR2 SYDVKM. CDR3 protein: CASSLEAGGVEQYF. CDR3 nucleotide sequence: TGTGCCAGCAGTTTGGAAGCGGGAGGGGTCGAGCAGTACTTC.

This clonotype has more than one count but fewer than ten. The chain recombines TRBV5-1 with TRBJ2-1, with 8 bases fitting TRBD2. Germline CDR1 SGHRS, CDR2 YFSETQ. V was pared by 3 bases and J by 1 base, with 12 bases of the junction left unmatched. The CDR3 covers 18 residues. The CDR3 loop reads CASSWSLGAGGSYNEQFF. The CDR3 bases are TGCGCCAGCAGCTGGAGCCTCGGGGCGGGGGGATCCTACAATGAGCAGTTCTTC.

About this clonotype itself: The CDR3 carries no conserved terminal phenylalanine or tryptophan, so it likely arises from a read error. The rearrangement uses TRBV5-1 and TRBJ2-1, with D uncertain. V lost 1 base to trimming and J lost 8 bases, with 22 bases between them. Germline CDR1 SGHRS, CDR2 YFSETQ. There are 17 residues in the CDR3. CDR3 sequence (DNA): TGCGCCAGCAGCTTGACCCCCCGTCCCAGGCCGGATCATGAGCAGTTCTTA. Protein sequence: CASSLTPRPRPDHEQFL.

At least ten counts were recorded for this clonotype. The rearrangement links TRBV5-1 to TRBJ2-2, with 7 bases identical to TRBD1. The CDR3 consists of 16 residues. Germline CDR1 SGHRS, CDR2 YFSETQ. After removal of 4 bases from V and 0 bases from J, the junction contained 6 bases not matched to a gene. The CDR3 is CASSAPGQSNTGELFF. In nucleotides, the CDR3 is TGCGCCAGCAGCGCCCCGGGACAGTCGAACACCGGGGAGCTGTTTTTT.

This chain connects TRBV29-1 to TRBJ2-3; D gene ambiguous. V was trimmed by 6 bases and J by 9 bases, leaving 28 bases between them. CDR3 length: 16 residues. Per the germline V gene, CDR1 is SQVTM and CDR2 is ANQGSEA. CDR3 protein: CSVHGSAAVGGGTQYF. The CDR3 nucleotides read TGCAGCGTCCACGGATCCGCGGCGGTAGGTGGCGGCACGCAGTATTTT.

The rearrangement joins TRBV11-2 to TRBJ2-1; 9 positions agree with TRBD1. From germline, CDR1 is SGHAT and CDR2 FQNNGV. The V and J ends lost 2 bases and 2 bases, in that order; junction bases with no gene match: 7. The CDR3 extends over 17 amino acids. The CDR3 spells CASSLLGTGRPYNEQFF. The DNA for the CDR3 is TGTGCCAGCAGCTTACTAGGGACAGGGCGACCCTACAATGAGCAGTTCTTC.

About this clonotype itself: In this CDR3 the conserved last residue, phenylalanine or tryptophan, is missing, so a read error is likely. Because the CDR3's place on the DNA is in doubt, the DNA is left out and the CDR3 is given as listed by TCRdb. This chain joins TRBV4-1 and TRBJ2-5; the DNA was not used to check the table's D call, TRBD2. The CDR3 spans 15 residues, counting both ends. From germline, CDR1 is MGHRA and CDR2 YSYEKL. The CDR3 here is CASRPSGRAGETRYS.

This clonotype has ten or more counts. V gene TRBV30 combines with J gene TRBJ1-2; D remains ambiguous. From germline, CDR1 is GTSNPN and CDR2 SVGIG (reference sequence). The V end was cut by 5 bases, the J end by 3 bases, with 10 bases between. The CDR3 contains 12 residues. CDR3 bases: TGTGCCTGGTCCTCAGCTGACTATGGCTACACCTTC. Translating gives CAWSSADYGYTF.

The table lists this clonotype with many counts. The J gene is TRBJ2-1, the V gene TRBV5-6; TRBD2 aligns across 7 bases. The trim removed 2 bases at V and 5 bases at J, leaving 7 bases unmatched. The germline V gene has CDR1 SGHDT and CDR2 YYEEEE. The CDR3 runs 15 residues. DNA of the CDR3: TGTGCCAGCAGCTTCGGGGCTAGCGGAAACAATGAGCAGTTCTTC. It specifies CASSFGASGNNEQFF.

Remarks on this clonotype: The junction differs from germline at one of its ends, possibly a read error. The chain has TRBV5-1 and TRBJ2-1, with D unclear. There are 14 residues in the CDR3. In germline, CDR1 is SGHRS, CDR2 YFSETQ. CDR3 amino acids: CASSLGWSPNEQFF. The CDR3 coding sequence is TGCGCTAGCAGCTTGGGCTGGAGTCCAAATGAGCAGTTCTTC.

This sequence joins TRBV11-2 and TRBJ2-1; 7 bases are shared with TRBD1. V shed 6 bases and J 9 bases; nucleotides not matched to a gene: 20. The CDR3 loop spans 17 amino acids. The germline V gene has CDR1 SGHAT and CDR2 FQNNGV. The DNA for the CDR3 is TGTGCCAGCAGTTTAACCCTCGGACATGGGTACAGGGGTGAGCAGTTCTTC. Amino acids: CASSLTLGHGYRGEQFF.

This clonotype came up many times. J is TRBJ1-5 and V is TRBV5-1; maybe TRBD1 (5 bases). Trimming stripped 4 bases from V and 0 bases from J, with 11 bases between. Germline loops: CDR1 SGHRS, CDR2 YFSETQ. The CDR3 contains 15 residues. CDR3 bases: TGCGCCAGCAGCCCCGGGGCCCTTAGCAATCAGCCCCAGCATTTT. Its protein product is CASSPGALSNQPQHF. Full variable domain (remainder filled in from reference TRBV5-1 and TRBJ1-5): KAGVTQTPRYLIKTRGQQVTLSCSPISGHRSVSWYQQTPGQGLQFLFEYFSETQRNKGNFPGRFSGRQFSNSRSEMNVSTLELGDSALYLCASSPGALSNQPQHFGDGTRLSIL.

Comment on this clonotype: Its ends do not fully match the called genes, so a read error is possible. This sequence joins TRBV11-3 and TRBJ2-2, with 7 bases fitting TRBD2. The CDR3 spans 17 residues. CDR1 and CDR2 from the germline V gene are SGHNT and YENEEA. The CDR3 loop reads CASNPNPILAVVGELFF. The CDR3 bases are TGTGCCAGCAACCCGAACCCGATTCTAGCGGTAGTTGGGGAGCTATTCTTT. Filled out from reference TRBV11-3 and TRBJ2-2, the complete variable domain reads EAGVVQSPRYKIIEKKQPVAFWCNPISGHNTLYWYLQNLGQGPELLIRYENEEAVDDSQLPKDRFSAERLKGVDSTLKIQPAELGDSAVYLCASNPNPILAVVGELFFGEGSRLTVL.

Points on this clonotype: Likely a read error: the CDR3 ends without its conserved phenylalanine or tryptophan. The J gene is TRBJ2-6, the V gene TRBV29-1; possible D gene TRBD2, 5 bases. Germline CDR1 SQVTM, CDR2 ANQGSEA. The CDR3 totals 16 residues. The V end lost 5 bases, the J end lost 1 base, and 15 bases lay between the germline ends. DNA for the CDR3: TGCAGCGTTTATCTGGGAGAAGTATCTGGGGCCAACGTCCTGACTTAC. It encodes CSVYLGEVSGANVLTY.

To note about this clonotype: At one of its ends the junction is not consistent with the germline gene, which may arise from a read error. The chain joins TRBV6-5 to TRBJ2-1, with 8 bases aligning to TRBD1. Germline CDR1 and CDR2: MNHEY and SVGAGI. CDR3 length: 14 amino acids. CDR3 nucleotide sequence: TGTCCCAGCAGTGTGATACAGGGGGGCACAAATTGGTTCTTC. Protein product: CPSSVIQGGTNWFF.

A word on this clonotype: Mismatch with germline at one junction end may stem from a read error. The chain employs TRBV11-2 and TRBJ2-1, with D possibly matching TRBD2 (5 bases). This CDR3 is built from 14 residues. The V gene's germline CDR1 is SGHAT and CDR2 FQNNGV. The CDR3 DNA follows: TGTGCCAACAGTCCAGACTCGAGGTATAGGGAGCAGCTCTTC. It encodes CANSPDSRYREQLF.

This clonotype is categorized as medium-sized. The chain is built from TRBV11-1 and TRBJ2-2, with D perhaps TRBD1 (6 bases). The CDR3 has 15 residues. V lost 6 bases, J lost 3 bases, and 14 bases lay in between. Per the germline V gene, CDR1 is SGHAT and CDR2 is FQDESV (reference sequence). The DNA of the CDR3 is TGTGCCAGCAGAAAACAGGGTGTTGACACCGGGGAGCTGTTTTTT. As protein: CASRKQGVDTGELFF.

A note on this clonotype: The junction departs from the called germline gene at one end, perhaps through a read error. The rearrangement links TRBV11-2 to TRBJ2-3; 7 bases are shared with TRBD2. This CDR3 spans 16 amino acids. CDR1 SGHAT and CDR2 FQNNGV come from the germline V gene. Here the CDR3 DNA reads TGTGCCAGTAGCTTACTGCGGGAGCATCACACAGATAGGCAGTATTTT. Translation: CASSLLREHHTDRQYF.

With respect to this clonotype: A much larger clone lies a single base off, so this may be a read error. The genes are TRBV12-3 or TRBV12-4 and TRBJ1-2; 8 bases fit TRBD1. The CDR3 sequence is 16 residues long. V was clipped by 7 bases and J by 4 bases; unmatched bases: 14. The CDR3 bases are TGTGCCAGCAAGGCCGTTAGGACAGGGAGCGCCTATGGCTACACCTTC. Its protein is CASKAVRTGSAYGYTF.